Listed below are T cell receptor beta chains from one sample, sequenced in a study of blood T cell repertoires in COVID-19. TCRdb's table, derived via immunoSEQ multiplex PCR, lists solely in-frame clones and lacks some. The table records 75,000 to 90,000 clones, 70% to 90% of them present only once. Sequenced: peripheral blood. All receptors derive from a man older than 75 with active or convalescent COVID-19. Both conserved end residues are part of each CDR3. The D gene is left open where the match is weak. Clone size appears in some rows only: once, few, many, or a class for an expanded clone.

v_call: TRBV7-9; clone_size: NA; d_call: NA; j_call: TRBJ1-4; cdr3_nt: TGTGCCAGCAGCTCCCAGATACAGGGTGGGAAACTGTTTTTT; cdr3_aa: CASSSQIQGGKLFF
v_call: TRBV18; clone_size: NA; d_call: NA; j_call: TRBJ1-4; cdr3_nt: TGTGCCAGCTCACCTACGGGCGTCGGGGGAAATGAAAAACTGTTTTTT; cdr3_aa: CASSPTGVGGNEKLFF
v_call: TRBV6-5; clone_size: NA; d_call: TRBD2; j_call: TRBJ2-1; cdr3_nt: TGTGCCAGCAGTTACGACCCAGCGGGAACGAGAAATGAGCAGTTCTTC; cdr3_aa: CASSYDPAGTRNEQFF
v_call: TRBV7-2; clone_size: NA; d_call: TRBD1; j_call: TRBJ1-1; cdr3_nt: TGTGCCAGCAGCTCGACAGGGTTGAACACTGAAGCTTTCTTT; cdr3_aa: CASSSTGLNTEAFF
v_call: TRBV21-1; clone_size: NA; d_call: NA; j_call: TRBJ2-3; cdr3_nt: TGTGCCAGCACCTGGGACAGGGGGCGCCTGTCGACAGATACGCAGTATTTT; cdr3_aa: CASTWDRGRLSTDTQYF
v_call: TRBV19; clone_size: NA; d_call: NA; j_call: TRBJ2-2; cdr3_nt: TGTGCCAGTAGTATCCAACCTAGCGCCGGGGAGCTGTTTTTT; cdr3_aa: CASSIQPSAGELFF
v_call: TRBV10-3; clone_size: NA; d_call: TRBD1; j_call: TRBJ2-1; cdr3_nt: TGTGCCATCAGCTCCGGGACAGGGGGGGGTGAGCAGTTCTTC; cdr3_aa: CAISSGTGGGEQFF
v_call: TRBV19; clone_size: once; d_call: TRBD1; j_call: TRBJ1-5; cdr3_nt: TGTGCCAGTAGACCGACAGGGTATAATCAGCCCCAGCATTTT; cdr3_aa: CASRPTGYNQPQHF
v_call: TRBV3-1/TRBV3-2; clone_size: NA; d_call: TRBD1; j_call: TRBJ1-1; cdr3_nt: TGTGCCAGCAGCCGGGGGGACAGGGACACTGAAGCTTTCTTT; cdr3_aa: CASSRGDRDTEAFF
v_call: TRBV27; clone_size: NA; d_call: NA; j_call: TRBJ2-2; cdr3_nt: TGTGCCAGCAGTTTAAGCGCAGCTAACACCGGGGAGCTGTTTTTT; cdr3_aa: CASSLSAANTGELFF